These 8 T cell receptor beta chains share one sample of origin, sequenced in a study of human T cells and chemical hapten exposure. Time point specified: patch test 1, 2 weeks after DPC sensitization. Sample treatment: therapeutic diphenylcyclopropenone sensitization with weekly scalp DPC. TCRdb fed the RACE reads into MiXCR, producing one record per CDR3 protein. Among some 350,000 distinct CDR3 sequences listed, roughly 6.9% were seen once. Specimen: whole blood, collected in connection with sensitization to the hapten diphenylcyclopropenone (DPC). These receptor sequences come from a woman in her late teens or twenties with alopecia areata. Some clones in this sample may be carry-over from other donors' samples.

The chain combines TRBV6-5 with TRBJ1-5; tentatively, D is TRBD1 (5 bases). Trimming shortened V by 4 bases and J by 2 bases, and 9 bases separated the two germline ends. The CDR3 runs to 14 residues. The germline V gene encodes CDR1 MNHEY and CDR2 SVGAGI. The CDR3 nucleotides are TGTGCCAGCAGTTGGAAAGGGGGCAATCAGCCCCAGCATTTT. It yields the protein CASSWKGGNQPQHF.

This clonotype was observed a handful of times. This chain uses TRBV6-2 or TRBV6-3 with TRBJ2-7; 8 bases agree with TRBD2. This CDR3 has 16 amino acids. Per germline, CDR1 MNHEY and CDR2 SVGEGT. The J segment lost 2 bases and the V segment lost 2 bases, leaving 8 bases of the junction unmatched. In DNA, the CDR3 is TGTGCCAGCAGTTACGGTACTAGCGGTATCCCCTACGAGCAGTACTTC. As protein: CASSYGTSGIPYEQYF.

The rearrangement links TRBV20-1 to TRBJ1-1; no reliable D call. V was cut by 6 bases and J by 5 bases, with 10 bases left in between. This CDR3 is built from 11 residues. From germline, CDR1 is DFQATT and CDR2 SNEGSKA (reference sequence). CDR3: CSATRTTEAFF. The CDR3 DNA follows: TGCAGTGCCACACGAACAACTGAAGCTTTCTTT.

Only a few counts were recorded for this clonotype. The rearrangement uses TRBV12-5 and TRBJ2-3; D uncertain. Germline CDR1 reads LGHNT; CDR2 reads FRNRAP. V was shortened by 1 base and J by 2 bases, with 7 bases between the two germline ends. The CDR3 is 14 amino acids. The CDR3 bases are TGTGCTAGTGGTTTGGGACAACCCACAGATACGCAGTATTTT. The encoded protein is CASGLGQPTDTQYF.

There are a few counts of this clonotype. The CDR3 DNA reads as TGTGCCAGCAGTTACTCGGTCGAGCGGACCTACAATGAGCAGTTCTTC. It is translated as CASSYSVERTYNEQFF. The chain employs TRBV6-5 and TRBJ2-1; a weak D match, TRBD2 (5 bases). This CDR3 is built from 16 residues. Looked up from germline, CDR1 is MNHEY and CDR2 is SVGAGI. V was cut by 0 bases and J by 2 bases, with 11 bases left in between.

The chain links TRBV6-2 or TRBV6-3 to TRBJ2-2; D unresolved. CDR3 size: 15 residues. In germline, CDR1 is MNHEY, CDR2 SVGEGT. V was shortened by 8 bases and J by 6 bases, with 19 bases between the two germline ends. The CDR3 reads CASRNPVGQAGELFF. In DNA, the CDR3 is TGTGCCAGCCGCAACCCCGTCGGGCAGGCCGGGGAGCTGTTTTTT.

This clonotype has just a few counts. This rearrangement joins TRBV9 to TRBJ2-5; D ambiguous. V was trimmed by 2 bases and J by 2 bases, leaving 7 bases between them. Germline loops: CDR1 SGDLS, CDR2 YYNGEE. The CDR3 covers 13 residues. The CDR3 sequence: CASSVEAQETQYF. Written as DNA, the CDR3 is TGTGCCAGCAGCGTTGAAGCGCAAGAGACCCAGTACTTC.

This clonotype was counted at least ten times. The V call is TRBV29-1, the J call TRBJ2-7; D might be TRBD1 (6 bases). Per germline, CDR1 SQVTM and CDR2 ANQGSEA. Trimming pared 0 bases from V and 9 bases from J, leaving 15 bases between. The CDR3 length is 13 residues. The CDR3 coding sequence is TGCAGCGTTGAAGACGATTCGTGGGGGCGGCAGTACTTC. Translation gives CSVEDDSWGRQYF.